Reported below is one T cell receptor beta chain. The data belong to a study of cytomegalovirus exposure and HLA in healthy donors. The PCR was carried out with 60 Vbeta primers and 13 Jbeta primers. Data came from immunoSEQ multiplex PCR; TCRdb stores just in-frame clones and leaves some out. The sample records over 150,000 clones, roughly three quarters being singletons. The TCR was taken from a woman aged 50 to 60 in good health and CMV-seropositive. The sample taken for sequencing was PBMCs.

CDR3 bases: TGTGCCAGCACCCAAGGGCAGGGATTTAACTATGGCTACACCTTC. It yields the protein CASTQGQGFNYGYTF. The chain is built from TRBV6-5 and TRBJ1-2, with a weak D call TRBD1 (5 bases). The CDR3 spans 15 residues. Germline CDR1 and CDR2: MNHEY and SVGAGI. The V end lost 7 bases, the J end lost 1 base, and 16 bases lay between the germline ends.